This passage covers 23 T cell receptor beta chains from one sample sequenced in a study of cytomegalovirus exposure and HLA in healthy donors. The PCR ran on 60 Vbeta and 13 Jbeta primers. The protocol was immunoSEQ multiplex PCR, while the TCRdb copy is restricted to in-frame clones and leaves out a portion. The sample comprises about 160,000 clones, roughly 80% of which are singletons, and about 4.4% rests with the top ten. Sequencing input: PBMCs. The receptors were sampled from a man aged 40-55 years in good health and CMV-seronegative.

This chain uses TRBV29-1 with TRBJ2-7; 9 bases map to TRBD1. CDR3 length: 12 residues. V shed 7 bases and J 7 bases; nucleotides not matched to a gene: 8. The germline CDR1 and CDR2 sequences are SQVTM and ANQGSEA. The DNA for the CDR3 is TGCAGCGGGCGGACAGGGGCGGGGGAGCAGTACTTC. Residues: CSGRTGAGEQYF.

The chain uses TRBV19 and TRBJ2-5; weak D call: TRBD2 (6 bases). V lost 1 base, J lost 3 bases, and 9 bases lay in between. The CDR3 is made up of 14 amino acids. CDR1 and CDR2 from the germline V gene are LNHDA and SQIVND (reference sequence). The CDR3 nucleotides are TGTGCCAGTAGTATAGTAGGAGGGGAAGAGACCCAGTACTTC. This translates into CASSIVGGEETQYF.

J is TRBJ2-3 and V is TRBV7-9; possibly TRBD2 for D (6 bases). V was cut by 1 base and J by 2 bases, with 13 bases left in between. The CDR3 consists of 16 residues. Germline V lookup: CDR1 SEHNR, CDR2 FQNEAQ (reference sequence). This CDR3 reads CASSLGGLPITDTQYF. CDR3 bases: TGTGCCAGCAGCTTAGGGGGACTCCCGATCACAGATACGCAGTATTTT.

The chain combines TRBV19 with TRBJ1-5, with 7 bases that match TRBD1. Germline lookup yields CDR1 LNHDA and CDR2 SQIVND (reference sequence). This CDR3 spans 15 amino acids. J was trimmed by 11 bases and V by 7 bases; bases with no gene match: 17. The CDR3 spells CASIGPGGNRAAQHF. Written as DNA, the CDR3 is TGTGCCAGTATAGGGCCAGGGGGGAATAGAGCGGCCCAGCATTTT. Based on the CDR3 plus reference TRBV19 and TRBJ1-5, the full variable domain is DGGITQSPKYLFRKEGQNVTLSCEQNLNHDAMYWYRQDPGQGLRLIYYSQIVNDFQKGDIAEGYSVSREKKESFPLTVTSAQKNPTAFYLCASIGPGGNRAAQHFGDGTRLSIL.

The genes are TRBV6-5 and TRBJ1-5; D might be TRBD1 (5 bases). CDR1 is MNHEY, CDR2 SVGAGI, per germline. Trimming shortened V by 10 bases and J by 3 bases, and 10 bases separated the two germline ends. There are 12 residues in the CDR3. The CDR3 region has the DNA TGTGCCACCCAGGGCCCCAATCAGCCCCAGCATTTT. It encodes CATQGPNQPQHF.

This clone was observed once. The rearrangement joins TRBV5-1 to TRBJ2-3, with D possibly TRBD2 on 6 matching bases. Germline V gives CDR1 SGHRS, CDR2 YFSETQ. The ends were cut back, 1 base at V and 0 bases at J, with 12 bases in the middle. There are 16 residues in the CDR3. In nucleotides, the CDR3 is TGCGCCAGCAGCTTGTGGGGTAGCGGCAGCACAGATACGCAGTATTTT. Translated: CASSLWGSGSTDTQYF.

The chain joins TRBV30 to TRBJ2-7; the D gene is possibly TRBD1 (5 bases). There are 14 residues in the CDR3. Trimming removed 0 bases at V and 4 bases at J, with 13 bases between. Germline V CDR1 and CDR2: GTSNPN, SVGIG (reference sequence). In nucleotides, the CDR3 is TGTGCCTGGAGTGTCGTCCAGGGTGGGTACGAGCAGTACTTC. It codes for CAWSVVQGGYEQYF.

The rearrangement links TRBV5-4 to TRBJ1-4, with 7 bases matching TRBD1. CDR1 and CDR2 from the germline V gene are SGHNT and YYREEE (reference sequence). The CDR3 is 14 amino acids. V shed 4 bases and J 6 bases; nucleotides not matched to a gene: 6. CDR3 loop: CASSIDRADEKLFF. CDR3 DNA: TGTGCCAGCAGCATAGACAGGGCGGATGAAAAACTGTTTTTT.

This chain joins TRBV19 and TRBJ2-1; 7 bases agree with TRBD1. CDR1 is LNHDA and CDR2 is SQIVND in the germline V gene (reference sequence). V lost 6 bases, J lost 1 base, and 6 bases stayed unmatched. CDR3 length equals 15 residues. CDR3 residues: CASRADRQSYNEQFF. The CDR3 nucleotides read TGTGCCAGTAGGGCGGACAGGCAGTCCTACAATGAGCAGTTCTTC.

This clone has just a few counts. This sequence joins TRBV7-6 and TRBJ2-7; TRBD1 is a possible D gene (5 bases). CDR3 length equals 14 residues. Trimming pared 2 bases from V and 5 bases from J, leaving 13 bases between. Germline CDR1 reads SGHVS; CDR2 reads FNYEAQ. This CDR3 reads CASSLNPRVHEQYF. The CDR3 DNA follows: TGTGCCAGCAGCTTAAACCCCAGGGTTCACGAGCAGTACTTC.

This chain uses TRBV6-5 with TRBJ2-7; 9 nucleotides align to TRBD1. CDR1 and CDR2 from the germline V gene are MNHEY and SVGAGI. The V segment lost 6 bases and the J segment 2 bases; nucleotides outside the gene matches: 2. This CDR3 region has 13 residues. The DNA for the CDR3 is TGTGCCAGCAGACAGGGGGCGACCTACGAGCAGTACTTC. Amino acids: CASRQGATYEQYF.

This clone was counted once. J is TRBJ2-7 and V is TRBV27; TRBD2 matches at 14 bases. The CDR3 covers 15 residues. The germline gives CDR1 MNHEY, CDR2 SMNVEV (reference sequence). V was clipped by 5 bases and J by 2 bases; unmatched bases: 2. CDR3 sequence: CASSQTSGGAYEQYF. The CDR3 DNA reads TGTGCCAGCAGTCAGACTAGCGGGGGGGCCTACGAGCAGTACTTC.

Written as DNA, the CDR3 is TGTGCCACCAGCAGAACCGCGACAGCATTCTACGAGCAGTACTTC. Protein sequence: CATSRTATAFYEQYF. This chain connects TRBV15 to TRBJ2-7, with D possibly being TRBD1 (5 bases). Germline V gives CDR1 LNHNV, CDR2 YYDKDF (reference sequence). V was clipped by 2 bases and J by 3 bases, with 14 bases between them. CDR3 length equals 15 residues. Full variable domain (rest looked up from reference TRBV15 and TRBJ2-7): DAMVIQNPRYQVTQFGKPVTLSCSQTLNHNVMYWYQQKSSQAPKLLFHYYDKDFNNEADTPDNFQSRRPNTSFCFLDIRSPGLGDTAMYLCATSRTATAFYEQYFGPGTRLTVT.

V is TRBV9 and J is TRBJ2-3, with D tentatively TRBD2 (6 bases). CDR3 length: 15 amino acids. Germline CDR1 reads SGDLS; CDR2 reads YYNGEE. The ends were cut back, 0 bases at V and 3 bases at J, with 11 bases in the middle. CDR3 residues: CASSVDTRGTDTQYF. CDR3 nucleotides: TGTGCCAGCAGCGTAGATACCCGGGGGACAGATACGCAGTATTTT.

The chain recombines TRBV10-2 with TRBJ2-3; 9 positions match TRBD1. The CDR3 consists of 15 residues. Germline assignment: CDR1 WSHSY and CDR2 SAAADI. Trimming removed 6 bases from V and 2 bases from J; junction bases left unmatched: 6. The CDR3 DNA sequence: TGCGCCAGCAGCGAGACAGGGGGACCCACAGATACGCAGTATTTT. The encoded protein is CASSETGGPTDTQYF.

The V and J genes are TRBV6-1 and TRBJ2-5, with 8 positions matching TRBD2. The J call is in doubt because the DNA end fits TRBJ2-7 better. The CDR3 runs to 15 residues. Germline V gene sequence: CDR1 MNHNS, CDR2 SASEGT. The CDR3 DNA reads as TGTGCCAGCAAAGGCGGGGGGATAGTCACCTACGAGCAGTACTTC. Translating it yields CASKGGGIVTYEQYF.

This clone was seen only a few times. The chain combines TRBV7-9 with TRBJ1-1, with D hard to call. The CDR3 is 13 residues long. V lost 6 bases, J lost 3 bases, and 11 bases lay in between. Germline values: CDR1 SEHNR, CDR2 FQNEAQ (reference sequence). CDR3 in amino acids: CASRGRWDTEAFF. CDR3 DNA: TGTGCCAGCAGGGGCCGTTGGGACACTGAAGCTTTCTTT.

The count of this clone is one. This chain uses TRBV6-5 with TRBJ1-5; D is undetermined. Deletions cut 2 bases from V and 7 bases from J, with 12 bases between. CDR1 and CDR2 (germline): MNHEY, SVGAGI. The CDR3 sequence is 14 residues long. The CDR3, as DNA: TGTGCCAGCAGTTACGATATAGGAGGACAGCCCCAGCATTTT. Translation gives CASSYDIGGQPQHF.

In this sample, this clone turned up a few times. The rearrangement links TRBV5-6 to TRBJ1-1; TRBD1 agrees at 7 bases. V lost 5 bases to trimming and J lost 7 bases; unmatched junction nucleotides: 5. The CDR3 loop spans 12 amino acids. Germline values: CDR1 SGHDT, CDR2 YYEEEE. The CDR3 sequence is CASSKQGCEAFF. The CDR3 DNA reads as TGTGCCAGCAGTAAACAGGGGTGTGAAGCTTTCTTT.

This clone was seen more than once but under ten times. The chain links TRBV27 to TRBJ1-2; tentative D call: TRBD1 (5 bases). This CDR3 contains 13 residues. V lost 7 bases and J 4 bases, leaving 13 bases between the germline ends. CDR1 and CDR2 from the germline V gene are MNHEY and SMNVEV (reference sequence). The CDR3 DNA is TGTGCCAGCATGGGAGGGGCGGGCTATGGCTACACCTTC. Translating it yields CASMGGAGYGYTF.

The CDR3 coding sequence is TGTGCCAGCAGTCGCCCCTGGGGGGTTGGCTACACCTTC. Protein sequence: CASSRPWGVGYTF. The chain links TRBV28 to TRBJ1-2; weak D call: TRBD1 (5 bases). V lost 5 bases, J lost 7 bases, and 14 bases lay in between. Per the germline V gene, CDR1 is MDHEN and CDR2 is SYDVKM. The CDR3 is 13 amino acids.

Only a few counts were recorded for this clone. As DNA, the CDR3 is TGTGCCTGGAGTGTAACAAATAGCAATCAGCCCCAGCATTTT. Amino acid sequence: CAWSVTNSNQPQHF. V and J are TRBV30 and TRBJ1-5; D is undetermined. The CDR3 has 14 amino acids. With 0 bases removed from V and 0 bases from J, the gap between germline ends came to 6 bases. The V gene's germline CDR1 is GTSNPN and CDR2 SVGIG (reference sequence).

The rearrangement uses TRBV15 and TRBJ1-1; the D gene is possibly TRBD1 (6 bases). The length of the CDR3 is 14 residues. V lost 1 base and J 3 bases, leaving 9 bases between the germline ends. Germline CDR1 reads LNHNV; CDR2 reads YYDKDF (reference sequence). The CDR3 nucleotides read TGTGCCACCAGCAGAGTGGGACAATACACTGAAGCTTTCTTT. Amino acid sequence: CATSRVGQYTEAFF. Complete variable domain (other parts from reference TRBV15 and TRBJ1-1): DAMVIQNPRYQVTQFGKPVTLSCSQTLNHNVMYWYQQKSSQAPKLLFHYYDKDFNNEADTPDNFQSRRPNTSFCFLDIRSPGLGDTAMYLCATSRVGQYTEAFFGQGTRLTVV.